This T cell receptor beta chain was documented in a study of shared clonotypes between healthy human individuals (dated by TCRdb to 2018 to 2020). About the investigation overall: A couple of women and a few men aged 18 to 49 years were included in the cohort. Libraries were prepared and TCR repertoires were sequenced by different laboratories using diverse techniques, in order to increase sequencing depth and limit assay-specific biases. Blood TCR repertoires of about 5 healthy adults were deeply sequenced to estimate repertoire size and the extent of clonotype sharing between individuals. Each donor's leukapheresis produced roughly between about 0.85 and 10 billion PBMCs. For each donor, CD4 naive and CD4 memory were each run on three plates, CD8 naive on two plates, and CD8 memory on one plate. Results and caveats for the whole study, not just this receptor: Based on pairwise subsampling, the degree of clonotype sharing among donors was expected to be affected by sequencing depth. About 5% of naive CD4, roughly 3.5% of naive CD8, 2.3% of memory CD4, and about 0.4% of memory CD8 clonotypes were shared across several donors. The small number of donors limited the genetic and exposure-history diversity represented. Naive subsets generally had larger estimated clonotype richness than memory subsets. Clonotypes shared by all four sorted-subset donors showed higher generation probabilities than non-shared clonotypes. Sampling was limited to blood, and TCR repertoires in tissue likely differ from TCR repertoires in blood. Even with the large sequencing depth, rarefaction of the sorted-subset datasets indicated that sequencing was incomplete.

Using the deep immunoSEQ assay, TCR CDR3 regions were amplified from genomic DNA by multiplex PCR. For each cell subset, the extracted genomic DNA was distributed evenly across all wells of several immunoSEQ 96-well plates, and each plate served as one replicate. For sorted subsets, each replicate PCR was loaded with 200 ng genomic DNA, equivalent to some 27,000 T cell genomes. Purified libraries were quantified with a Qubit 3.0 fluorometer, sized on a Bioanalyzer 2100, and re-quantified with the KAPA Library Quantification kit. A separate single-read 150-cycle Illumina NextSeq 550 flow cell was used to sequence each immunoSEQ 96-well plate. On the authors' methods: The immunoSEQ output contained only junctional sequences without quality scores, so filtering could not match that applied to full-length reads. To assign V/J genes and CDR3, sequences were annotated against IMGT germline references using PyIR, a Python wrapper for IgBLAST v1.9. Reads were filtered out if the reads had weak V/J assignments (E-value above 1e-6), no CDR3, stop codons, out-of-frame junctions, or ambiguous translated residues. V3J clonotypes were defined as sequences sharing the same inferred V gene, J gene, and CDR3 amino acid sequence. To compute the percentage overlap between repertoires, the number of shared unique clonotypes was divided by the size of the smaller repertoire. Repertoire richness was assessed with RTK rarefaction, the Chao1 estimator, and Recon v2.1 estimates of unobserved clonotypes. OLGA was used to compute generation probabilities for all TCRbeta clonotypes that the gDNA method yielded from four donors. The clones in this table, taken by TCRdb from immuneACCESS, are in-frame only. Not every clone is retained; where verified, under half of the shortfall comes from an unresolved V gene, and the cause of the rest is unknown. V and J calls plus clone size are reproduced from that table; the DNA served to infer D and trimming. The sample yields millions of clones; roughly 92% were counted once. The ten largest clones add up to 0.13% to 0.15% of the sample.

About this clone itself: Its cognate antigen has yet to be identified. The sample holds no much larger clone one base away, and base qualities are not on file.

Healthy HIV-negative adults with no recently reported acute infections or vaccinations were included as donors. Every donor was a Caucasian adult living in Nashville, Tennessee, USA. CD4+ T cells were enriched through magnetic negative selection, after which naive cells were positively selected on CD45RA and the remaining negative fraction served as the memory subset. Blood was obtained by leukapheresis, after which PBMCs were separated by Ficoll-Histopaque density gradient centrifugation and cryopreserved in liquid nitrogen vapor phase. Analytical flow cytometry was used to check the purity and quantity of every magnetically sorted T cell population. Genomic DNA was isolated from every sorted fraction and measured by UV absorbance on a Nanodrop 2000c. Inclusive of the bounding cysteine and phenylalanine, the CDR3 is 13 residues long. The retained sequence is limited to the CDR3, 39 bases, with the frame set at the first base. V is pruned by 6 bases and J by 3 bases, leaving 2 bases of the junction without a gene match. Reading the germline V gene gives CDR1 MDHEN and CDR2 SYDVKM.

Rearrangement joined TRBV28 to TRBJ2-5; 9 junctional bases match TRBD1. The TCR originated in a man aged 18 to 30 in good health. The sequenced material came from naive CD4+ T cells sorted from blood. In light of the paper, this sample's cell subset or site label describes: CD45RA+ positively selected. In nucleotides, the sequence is TGTGCCAGCAGGGACAGGGGTAAAGAGACCCAGTACTTC. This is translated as CASRDRGKETQYF. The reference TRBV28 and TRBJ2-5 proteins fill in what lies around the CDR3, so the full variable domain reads DVKVTQSSRYLVKRTGEKVFLECVQDMDHENMFWYRQDPGLGLRLIYFSYDVKMKEKGDIPEGYSVSREKKERFSLILESASTNQTSMYLCASRDRGKETQYFGPGTRLLVL.